This is a list of T cell receptor beta chains from one sample in a study of CD8 T cells in Susac syndrome. Each CDR3 protein is one row after TCRdb ran MiXCR on the immunoSEQ multiplex PCR reads. The table has over 130,000 distinct CDR3 sequences, more than 85% seen once; the top ten hold more than 0.11%. Sequences were obtained from CD4+ T cells from PBMCs. These receptors were taken from a human donor with Susac syndrome. Both conserved end residues are part of each CDR3. A D gene is named only where the DNA matches it firmly. Size values are once, few and many counts, or a class for expanded clones, and some rows have none.

d_gene	v_gene	abundance	j_gene	CDR3aa	CDR3nt
.	TRBV5-1	.	TRBJ2-7	CASSLGSGDSSYEQYF	TGCGCCAGCAGCTTGGGATCGGGGGATTCGTCCTACGAGCAGTACTTC
.	TRBV3-1	.	TRBJ1-1	CASSHSGGSEAFF	TGTGCCAGCAGCCACTCGGGGGGGTCCGAAGCTTTCTTT
TRBD1	TRBV5-1	.	TRBJ1-1	CASSLGQGGRMNTEAFF	TGCGCCAGCAGCTTGGGACAGGGGGGAAGGATGAACACTGAAGCTTTCTTT
.	TRBV5-4	.	TRBJ1-1	CASSLGAGGMNTEAFF	TGTGCCAGCAGCTTGGGAGCGGGAGGGATGAACACTGAAGCTTTCTTT
.	TRBV20-1	.	TRBJ1-2	CSATSPGGNYGYTF	TGCAGTGCTACCAGCCCGGGGGGCAACTATGGCTACACCTTC
TRBD1	TRBV23-1	.	TRBJ2-5	CARGQLRETQYF	TGCGCCAGGGGACAGTTGCGAGAGACCCAGTACTTC
TRBD2	TRBV20-1	.	TRBJ2-4	CSARDQVSGKALQYF	TGCAGTGCTAGAGATCAAGTCAGCGGGAAAGCCCTTCAGTACTTC
TRBD1	TRBV10-3	.	TRBJ2-7	CAISVDRGDYEQYF	TGTGCCATCAGTGTTGACAGGGGGGACTACGAGCAGTACTTC
.	TRBV12-3/TRBV12-4	.	TRBJ2-7	CASSLGVYYEQYF	TGTGCCAGCAGTTTGGGGGTGTACTACGAGCAGTACTTC
.	TRBV4-2	.	TRBJ2-7	CASSQVRGGSYEQYF	TGTGCCAGCAGCCAGGTCAGGGGGGGTTCCTACGAGCAGTACTTC
TRBD1	TRBV9	.	TRBJ1-2	CASSVGDRAPYGYTF	TGTGCCAGCAGCGTGGGGGACAGGGCCCCTTATGGCTACACCTTC
.	TRBV20-1	once	TRBJ2-1	CSASSARGGNEQFF	TGCAGTGCTAGCTCAGCCCGTGGGGGCAATGAGCAGTTCTTC
.	TRBV12-3/TRBV12-4	.	TRBJ2-5	CASTLGQALQETQYF	TGTGCCAGCACCTTGGGGCAGGCACTTCAAGAGACCCAGTACTTC
.	TRBV5-1	.	TRBJ1-1	CASRRQTMNTEAFF	TGCGCCAGCAGAAGGCAGACCATGAACACTGAAGCTTTCTTT
.	TRBV25-1	.	TRBJ2-1	CASSDGGRSGPGNEQFF	TGTGCCAGCAGTGATGGTGGTCGGAGCGGACCGGGAAATGAGCAGTTCTTC
TRBD2	TRBV27	few	TRBJ2-2	CASSRTSGTGELFF	TGTGCCAGCAGTCGGACTAGCGGTACCGGGGAGCTGTTTTTT
.	TRBV30	.	TRBJ1-6	CAWRGWTDNSPLHF	TGTGCCTGGAGAGGGTGGACAGATAATTCACCCCTCCACTTT
.	TRBV2	.	TRBJ2-3	CASSDGTQYF	TGTGCCAGCAGTGACGGTACGCAGTATTTT
.	TRBV5-4	.	TRBJ2-3	CASSLDRAGTDTQYF	TGTGCCAGCAGCTTGGACAGGGCTGGCACAGATACGCAGTATTTT
TRBD1	TRBV29-1	.	TRBJ1-1	CSVVVTGVGTEAFF	TGCAGCGTCGTTGTGACAGGGGTTGGTACTGAAGCTTTCTTT
TRBD1	TRBV6-5	.	TRBJ1-6	CASSYSLTGMNSPLHF	TGTGCCAGCAGTTACAGTTTGACAGGGATGAATTCACCCCTCCACTTT
TRBD1	TRBV28	.	TRBJ1-3	CASNGSGTGRGRRNTIYF	TGTGCCAGCAATGGGTCCGGGACAGGGAGGGGACGGCGTAACACCATATATTTT
.	TRBV5-1	.	TRBJ2-7	CASSLSQVDYEQYF	TGCGCCAGCAGCTTGTCACAGGTAGACTACGAGCAGTACTTC
.	TRBV5-1	.	TRBJ2-5	CATRYLGVGQETQYF	TGCGCCACCAGGTACCTAGGCGTCGGGCAAGAGACCCAGTACTTC
.	TRBV5-1	.	TRBJ2-1	CASSLAPGPSNNEQFF	TGCGCCAGCAGCTTGGCCCCGGGACCGAGTAACAATGAGCAGTTCTTC
TRBD2	TRBV20-1	.	TRBJ2-3	CSARDSKAGGTGNTQYF	TGCAGTGCTAGAGATTCTAAGGCGGGAGGAACGGGAAATACGCAGTATTTT
.	TRBV18	.	TRBJ1-2	CASSPPSDPLGGYTF	TGTGCCAGCTCACCACCGTCGGACCCCCTTGGTGGCTACACCTTC
.	TRBV19	.	TRBJ1-5	CASRGDLSNQPQHF	TGTGCCTCACGAGGGGACCTTAGCAATCAGCCCCAGCATTTT
.	TRBV29-1	.	TRBJ1-1	CSVEDLYAGREAFF	TGCAGCGTTGAAGATCTTTACGCGGGCAGGGAAGCTTTCTTT
.	TRBV5-1	.	TRBJ2-1	CASSPGISYNEQFF	TGCGCCAGCAGTCCCGGGATTTCCTACAATGAGCAGTTCTTC
.	TRBV12-3/TRBV12-4	.	TRBJ1-1	CASSLAGNTEAFF	TGTGCCAGCAGTTTAGCCGGGAACACTGAAGCTTTCTTT
.	TRBV11-1	.	TRBJ2-1	CASSLNAGNEQFF	TGTGCCAGCAGCCTCAACGCGGGCAATGAGCAGTTCTTC
.	TRBV13	.	TRBJ2-1	CASSSGLFNEQFF	TGTGCCAGCAGCTCGGGACTCTTCAATGAGCAGTTCTTC
TRBD1	TRBV7-2	.	TRBJ1-5	CASSSHRGASNQPQHF	TGTGCCAGCAGCTCTCACAGGGGGGCTAGCAATCAGCCCCAGCATTTT
TRBD2	TRBV3-1	.	TRBJ2-1	CASSPGSSGGPGEQFF	TGTGCCAGCAGCCCCGGGTCTAGCGGGGGGCCTGGTGAGCAGTTCTTC
TRBD1	TRBV5-1	.	TRBJ2-7	CASSPLTGASYEQYF	TGCGCCAGCAGCCCATTGACAGGGGCTTCCTACGAGCAGTACTTC
.	TRBV18	.	TRBJ2-2	CASSGGENGELFF	TGTGCCAGCTCCGGTGGGGAGAACGGGGAGCTGTTTTTT
TRBD2	TRBV6-1	.	TRBJ2-7	CASSLSAGAMKQYF	TGTGCCAGCAGCCTATCAGCGGGAGCAATGAAGCAGTACTTC
TRBD1	TRBV18	.	TRBJ1-2	CASSPGTDYGYTF	TGTGCCAGCTCACCCGGGACAGACTATGGCTACACCTTC